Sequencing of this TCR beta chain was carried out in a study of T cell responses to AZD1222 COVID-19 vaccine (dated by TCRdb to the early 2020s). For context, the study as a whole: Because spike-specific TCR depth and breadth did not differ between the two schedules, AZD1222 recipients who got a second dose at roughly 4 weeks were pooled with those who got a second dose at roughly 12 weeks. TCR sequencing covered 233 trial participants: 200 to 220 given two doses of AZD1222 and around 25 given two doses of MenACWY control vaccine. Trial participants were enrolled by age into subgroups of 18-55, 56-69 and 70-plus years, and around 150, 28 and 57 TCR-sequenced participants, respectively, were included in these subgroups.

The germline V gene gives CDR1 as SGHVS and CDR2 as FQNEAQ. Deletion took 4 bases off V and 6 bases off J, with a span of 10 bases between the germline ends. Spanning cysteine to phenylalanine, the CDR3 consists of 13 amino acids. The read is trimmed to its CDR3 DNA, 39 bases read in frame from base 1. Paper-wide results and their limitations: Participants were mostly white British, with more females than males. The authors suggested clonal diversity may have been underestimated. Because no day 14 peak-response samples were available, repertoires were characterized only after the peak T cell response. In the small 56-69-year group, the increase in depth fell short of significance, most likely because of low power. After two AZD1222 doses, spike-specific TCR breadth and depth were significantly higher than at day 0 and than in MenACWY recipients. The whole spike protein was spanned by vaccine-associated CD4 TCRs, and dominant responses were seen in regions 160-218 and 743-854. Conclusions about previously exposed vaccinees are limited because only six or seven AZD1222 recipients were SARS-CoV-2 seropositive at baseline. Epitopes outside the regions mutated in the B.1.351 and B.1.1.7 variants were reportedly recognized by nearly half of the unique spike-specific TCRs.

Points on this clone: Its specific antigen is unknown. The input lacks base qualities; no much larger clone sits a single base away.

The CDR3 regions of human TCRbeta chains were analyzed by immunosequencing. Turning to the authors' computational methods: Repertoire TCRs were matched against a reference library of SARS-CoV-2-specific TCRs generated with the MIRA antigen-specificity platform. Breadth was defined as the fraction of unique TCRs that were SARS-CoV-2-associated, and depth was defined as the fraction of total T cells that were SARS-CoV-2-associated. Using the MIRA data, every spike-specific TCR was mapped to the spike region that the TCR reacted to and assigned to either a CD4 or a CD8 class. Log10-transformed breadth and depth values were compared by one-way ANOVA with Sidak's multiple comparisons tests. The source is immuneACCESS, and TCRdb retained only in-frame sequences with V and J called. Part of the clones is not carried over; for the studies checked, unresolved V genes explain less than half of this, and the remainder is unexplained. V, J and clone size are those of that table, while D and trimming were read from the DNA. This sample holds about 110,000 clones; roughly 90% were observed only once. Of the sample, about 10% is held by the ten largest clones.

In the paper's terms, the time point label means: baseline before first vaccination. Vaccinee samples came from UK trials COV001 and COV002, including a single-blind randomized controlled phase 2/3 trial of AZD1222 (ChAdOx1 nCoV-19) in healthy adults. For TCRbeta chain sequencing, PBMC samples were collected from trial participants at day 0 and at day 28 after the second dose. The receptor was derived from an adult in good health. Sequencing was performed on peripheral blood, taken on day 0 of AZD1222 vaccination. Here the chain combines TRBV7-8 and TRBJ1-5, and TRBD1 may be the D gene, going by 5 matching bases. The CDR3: CASSSGQGQPQHF. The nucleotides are TGTGCCAGCAGCTCGGGTCAGGGTCAGCCCCAGCATTTT.